This TCR beta chain was sequenced in a study of human T cells and chemical hapten exposure. Study-wide results and caveats: Significantly more large CDR3 similarity clusters were formed by expanded TCRs than by controls.

The library attached unique molecular identifiers to individual cDNA molecules. TCRdb called the RACE reads again in MiXCR, with one record for every CDR3 protein. The sample lists tens of thousands of distinct CDR3 sequences, roughly 10% seen once, with around 5% in the top ten. Remarks on this clonotype: Antigen specificity is unknown.

Documented time point: patch test 2, 6 weeks after DPC sensitization. The treatment denotes: therapeutic diphenylcyclopropenone sensitization with weekly scalp DPC. This clonotype was obtained from a woman aged 45 to 65 with alopecia areata. Some clones in this sample may be carry-over from other donors' samples. The sample in question was whole blood, obtained in connection with sensitization to the hapten diphenylcyclopropenone (DPC).

CDR3 residues: CASSTTGRTGELFF. The CDR3 nucleotides read TGCGCCAGCAGCACGACAGGACGCACCGGGGAGCTGTTTTTT. The chain carries TRBV5-1 and TRBJ2-2, with TRBD1 as a possible D gene (6 bases). Germline loops: CDR1 SGHRS, CDR2 YFSETQ. V lost 4 bases, J lost 4 bases, and 11 bases lay in between. The CDR3 is made up of 14 amino acids.